These 9 T cell receptor beta chains were all obtained from the same sample, sequenced in a study of shared T cell receptors in the human thymus. Data came from immunoSEQ multiplex PCR; TCRdb stores just in-frame clones and leaves some out. The repertoire consists of hundreds of thousands of clones, with approximately 87% occurring once and the leading ten covering 0.0094%. The sample also formed part of further work on human thymus T cells.

Sequenced: thymocytes. Every receptor here comes from a boy in the first two years of life with a congenital heart defect.

This clone was seen a handful of times. This rearrangement joins TRBV4-3 to TRBJ2-2, with D perhaps matching TRBD1 (5 bases). V lost 0 bases and J lost 3, with 14 bases in between. This CDR3 contains 17 residues. Germline V CDR1 and CDR2: LGHNA, YSLEER. DNA for the CDR3: TGCGCCAGCAGCCAAGAGACCCAGGGTGGGTACACCGGGGAGCTGTTTTTT. It codes for CASSQETQGGYTGELFF.

The chain uses TRBV7-8 and TRBJ2-4, with D unclear. V lost 4 bases, J lost 3 bases, and 16 bases lay in between. CDR1 is SGHVS, CDR2 FQNEAQ, per germline. CDR3 size: 16 residues. CDR3 nucleotides: TGTGCCAGCAGCTCTTTAGTCCGCGAGGTCAAAAACATTCAGTACTTC. Its translation is CASSSLVREVKNIQYF.

The V and J genes are TRBV25-1 and TRBJ2-1; 10 bases map to TRBD2. This CDR3 spans 14 amino acids. With 5 bases clipped from V and 7 bases from J, the junction kept 5 bases outside the gene matches. CDR1 is MGHDK and CDR2 is SYGVNS in the germline V gene. CDR3 in amino acids: CASSHGLAVNEQFF. For the CDR3, the DNA is TGTGCCAGCAGTCACGGACTAGCGGTGAATGAGCAGTTCTTC.

This chain connects TRBV28 to TRBJ1-5; D not resolved. The CDR3 has 20 amino acids. Trimming stripped 1 base from V and 0 bases from J, with 22 bases between. Germline V gene sequence: CDR1 MDHEN, CDR2 SYDVKM. The CDR3 reads CASSLFPHLDSYYSNQPQHF. The CDR3 bases are TGTGCCAGCAGTTTATTTCCACACCTAGATTCGTACTATAGCAATCAGCCCCAGCATTTT.

The count of this clone is one. Other nucleotide sequences in the sample specify the same CDR3. V usage is TRBV18 and J usage is TRBJ1-6; TRBD1 matches 10 bases. Germline lookup yields CDR1 KGHSH and CDR2 LQKENI. The CDR3 has 16 residues. With V trimmed by 3 bases and J by 5 bases, 4 bases remained unmatched. CDR3 DNA sequence: TGTGCCAGCTCACCCAGACAGGGGGCTCATAATTCACCCCTCCACTTT. The encoded protein is CASSPRQGAHNSPLHF. The full variable domain, rest sourced from reference TRBV18 and TRBJ1-6, is NAGVMQNPRHLVRRRGQEARLRCSPMKGHSHVYWYRQLPEEGLKFMVYLQKENIIDESGMPKERFSAEFPKEGPSILRIQQVVRGDSAAYFCASSPRQGAHNSPLHFGNGTRLTVT.

The chain employs TRBV29-1 and TRBJ2-2; D possibly corresponds to TRBD1 (5 bases). Germline assignment: CDR1 SQVTM and CDR2 ANQGSEA. Trimming took off 1 base at V and 4 bases at J, with 19 bases between the two ends. This CDR3 contains 17 residues. CDR3 nucleotides: TGCAGCGTTGAAGTTCCCAAGGGGTTCAAGGTCACCGGGGAGCTGTTTTTT. Translated: CSVEVPKGFKVTGELFF.

This chain uses TRBV5-1 with TRBJ1-2; no reliable D call. The CDR3 totals 15 residues. Trimming stripped 2 bases from V and 4 bases from J, with 15 bases between. Germline CDR1 SGHRS, CDR2 YFSETQ. The CDR3 bases are TGCGCCAGCAGCTTCCTTGGACTGCCGCCCTATGGCTACACCTTC. Translated: CASSFLGLPPYGYTF.

V is TRBV28 and J is TRBJ2-7, with 8 bases aligning to TRBD2. The J segment lost 0 bases and the V segment lost 8 bases, leaving 6 bases of the junction unmatched. In germline, CDR1 is MDHEN, CDR2 SYDVKM. The CDR3 is 14 residues long. The CDR3: CASSGGGFSYEQYF. In DNA, the CDR3 is TGTGCCAGCTCCGGGGGGGGGTTCTCCTACGAGCAGTACTTC.

The chain has TRBV7-6 and TRBJ2-1; 8 nucleotides agree with TRBD1. CDR3 length: 17 amino acids. Trimming took 1 base from V and 3 from J; bases not matched to a gene: 8. Germline values: CDR1 SGHVS, CDR2 FNYEAQ. The CDR3 loop is CASSLEGNGTGYNEQFF. CDR3 sequence (DNA): TGTGCCAGCAGCTTAGAGGGCAACGGGACAGGCTACAATGAGCAGTTCTTC.